The entry below describes one T cell receptor (beta chain). No antigen is known for it. The CDR3 has 13 amino acids. Between the trimmed V and J ends, which lost 6 bases and 2 bases, there was a span of 7 bases. Germline V gives CDR1 MNHEY, CDR2 SVGAGI. This sample was taken from a study of T cell responses to AZD1222 COVID-19 vaccine. Study outcomes and limitations: There were repertoire samples only from the period after the peak T cell response. Donor demographics were predominantly white British with a female majority; clonal diversity may be underestimated.

Some clones are missing from TCRdb's copy, which holds only in-frame ones; the method was immunoSEQ multiplex PCR. Among 200,000 or so clones, around 87% were seen once, and the ten largest hold about 2.5%. This chain connects TRBV6-5 to TRBJ2-2; D not certain. The specimen comprised peripheral blood, sampled on day 0 of MenACWY control vaccination. The source of this sequence is an adult in good health. The CDR3 reads CASREANTGELFF. Written as DNA, the CDR3 is TGTGCCAGCAGAGAGGCCAACACCGGGGAGCTGTTTTTT.